This passage covers 9 T cell receptor beta chains from one sample sequenced in a study of T cell changes during pregnancy in multiple sclerosis. Clones were sequenced by immunoSEQ multiplex PCR, and TCRdb holds only the in-frame ones, with some missing. The sample carries 30,000 to 35,000 clones, 85% to 90% recorded once. The sample in question was CD8+ T cells from peripheral blood mononuclear cells, obtained before pregnancy. The receptors originated from a female donor with multiple sclerosis, enrolled in a pregnancy study.

The rearrangement links TRBV5-4 to TRBJ1-2, with 10 bases lining up with TRBD1. CDR1 SGHNT and CDR2 YYREEE come from the germline V gene (reference sequence). After removal of 0 bases from V and 9 bases from J, the junction contained 2 bases not matched to a gene. The CDR3 contains 13 residues. The CDR3 coding sequence is TGTGCCAGCAGCTTGGGGACAGGGGGTAGCTACACCTTC. This codes for CASSLGTGGSYTF.

V gene TRBV6-5 combines with J gene TRBJ2-7; D gene ambiguous. CDR1 is MNHEY and CDR2 is SVGAGI in the germline V gene. The CDR3 consists of 14 residues. Trimming took 2 bases from V and 0 from J, leaving 8 bases between them. The CDR3 loop reads CASSYGGDSYEQYF. CDR3 sequence (DNA): TGTGCCAGCAGTTACGGCGGCGACTCCTACGAGCAGTACTTC.

The chain employs TRBV13 and TRBJ1-2; TRBD1 matches at 9 bases. The V gene's germline CDR1 is PRHDT and CDR2 FYEKMQ (reference sequence). V lost 4 bases to trimming and J lost 3 bases; unmatched junction nucleotides: 6. CDR3 length: 15 residues. The CDR3 coding sequence is TGTGCCAGCAGCTCAGACAGGGGGTATGACTATGGCTACACCTTC. Amino acid sequence: CASSSDRGYDYGYTF.

The chain links TRBV18 to TRBJ1-1, with 7 bases aligning to TRBD1. V shed 8 bases, J shed 6 bases, and the junction held 9 bases outside the gene matches. The CDR3 sequence is 13 residues long. Germline assignment: CDR1 KGHSH and CDR2 LQKENI. In DNA form, the CDR3 reads TGTGCCAGCCGGGACAGTATCCCACCTGAAGCTTTCTTT. Translation gives CASRDSIPPEAFF.

The V gene is TRBV7-9, the J gene TRBJ1-2; 11 bases agree with TRBD1. There are 16 residues in the CDR3. The trim removed 1 base at V and 8 bases at J, leaving 9 bases unmatched. The germline gives CDR1 SEHNR, CDR2 FQNEAQ (reference sequence). The CDR3 sequence is CASSLGTGGQGAGYTF. DNA of the CDR3: TGTGCCAGCAGCTTAGGGACAGGGGGCCAGGGTGCGGGCTACACCTTC.

This clone was picked up one time. The chain carries TRBV19 and TRBJ1-1; D is uncertain. CDR3 length equals 12 residues. V was clipped by 5 bases and J by 8 bases, with 12 bases between them. CDR1 is LNHDA, CDR2 SQIVND, per germline (reference sequence). CDR3 in amino acids: CASSLGRGEAFF. The CDR3 coding sequence is TGTGCCAGTAGTCTTGGGAGAGGAGAAGCTTTCTTT.

This clone showed up just once. Written as DNA, the CDR3 is TGTGCCAGCAGCGTAGGAGATATCGGGGAGCTGTTTTTT. Amino acid sequence: CASSVGDIGELFF. The rearrangement links TRBV9 to TRBJ2-2, with no clear D. The CDR3 is 13 amino acids. Germline lookup yields CDR1 SGDLS and CDR2 YYNGEE. Trimming took off 0 bases at V and 7 bases at J, with 7 bases between the two ends.

This clone has only a few counts. J is TRBJ1-2 and V is TRBV7-9; 8 bases match TRBD1. From germline, CDR1 is SEHNR and CDR2 FQNEAQ (reference sequence). This CDR3 comprises 15 residues. V lost 2 bases, J lost 3 bases, and 5 bases stayed unmatched. The CDR3 nucleotides are TGTGCCAGCAGCTTAAACGGACAGGGATACTATGGCTACACCTTC. Amino acid sequence: CASSLNGQGYYGYTF.

This chain connects TRBV5-4 to TRBJ1-1, with TRBD1 as a possible D gene (5 bases). The CDR3 is 13 residues long. In germline, CDR1 is SGHNT, CDR2 YYREEE (reference sequence). V shed 0 bases and J shed 8 bases, with 11 bases lying between them. The DNA for the CDR3 is TGTGCCAGCAGCTTGGAACGGGCAGGGGAAGCTTTCTTT. Translated, it gives CASSLERAGEAFF.